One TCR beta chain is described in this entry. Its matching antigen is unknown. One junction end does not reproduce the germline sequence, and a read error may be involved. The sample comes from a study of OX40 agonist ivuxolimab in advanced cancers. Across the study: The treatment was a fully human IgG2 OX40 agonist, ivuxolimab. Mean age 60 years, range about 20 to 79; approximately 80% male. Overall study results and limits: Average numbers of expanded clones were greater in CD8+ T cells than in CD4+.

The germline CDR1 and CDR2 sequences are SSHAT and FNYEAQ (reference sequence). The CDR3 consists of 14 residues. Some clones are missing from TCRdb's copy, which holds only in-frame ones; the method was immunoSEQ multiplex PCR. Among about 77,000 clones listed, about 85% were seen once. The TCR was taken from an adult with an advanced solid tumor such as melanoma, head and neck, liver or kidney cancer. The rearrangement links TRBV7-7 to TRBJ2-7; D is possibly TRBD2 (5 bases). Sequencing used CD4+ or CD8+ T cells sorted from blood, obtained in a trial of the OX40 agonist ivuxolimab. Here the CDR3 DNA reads TGTGCTAGCAGCTACCTCCGGGATTCCTACGAGCAGTACTTC. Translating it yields CASSYLRDSYEQYF.